This passage covers 8 T cell receptor beta chains from one sample sequenced in a study of blood T cell repertoires in COVID-19. Only in-frame clones appear in the TCRdb table, and some are missing; sequencing was by immunoSEQ multiplex PCR. Of just over 70,000 clones in the sample, 60% to 75% were seen once. Sequencing was done on a sample of peripheral blood. Every receptor here comes from a woman in her seventies with acute or convalescent COVID-19.

This chain uses TRBV20-1 with TRBJ2-7; 7 bases align to TRBD2. The germline gives CDR1 DFQATT, CDR2 SNEGSKA (reference sequence). The CDR3 extends over 11 amino acids. Trimming took 5 bases from V and 3 from J; bases not matched to a gene: 1. CDR3 loop: CSAGGDYEQYF. In DNA form, the CDR3 reads TGCAGTGCTGGGGGGGACTACGAGCAGTACTTC.

The sample holds one count of this clone. This rearrangement joins TRBV6-1 to TRBJ1-2; D ambiguous. The ends were cut back, 0 bases at V and 0 bases at J, with 20 bases in the middle. The germline V gene has CDR1 MNHNS and CDR2 SASEGT. The CDR3 loop spans 19 amino acids. CDR3 sequence reads: CASSEAKIGFPAANYGYTF. As DNA, the CDR3 is TGTGCCAGCAGTGAAGCTAAAATCGGTTTTCCCGCGGCTAACTATGGCTACACCTTC.

The gene calls are TRBV7-8 and TRBJ1-2; possible D gene TRBD1, 5 bases. The CDR3 loop spans 15 amino acids. In germline, CDR1 is SGHVS, CDR2 FQNEAQ. Between the trimmed V and J ends, which lost 4 bases and 2 bases, there was a span of 14 bases. CDR3 amino acids: CASSSAGAANYGYTF. In DNA form, the CDR3 reads TGTGCCAGCAGCTCAGCTGGGGCAGCCAACTATGGCTACACCTTC.

The CDR3 protein is CAWSVGRLSGNTIYF. Here the CDR3 DNA reads TGTGCCTGGAGTGTAGGCAGGCTCTCTGGAAACACCATATATTTT. J is TRBJ1-3 and V is TRBV30; D gene ambiguous. V was trimmed by 0 bases and J by 0 bases, leaving 9 bases between them. CDR3 size: 15 residues. Per the germline V gene, CDR1 is GTSNPN and CDR2 is SVGIG (reference sequence).

This rearrangement joins TRBV2 to TRBJ1-6; 9 bases fit TRBD1. The length of the CDR3 is 15 residues. V trimming: 6 bases; J trimming: 9 bases; junction bases outside the gene matches: 9. Germline V CDR1 and CDR2: SNHLY, FYNNEI. The CDR3 is CASSVGQGIGSPLHF. The CDR3 DNA reads as TGTGCCAGCAGCGTGGGACAGGGAATAGGTTCACCCCTCCACTTT.

This clone has a handful of counts. The genes are TRBV6-2 or TRBV6-3 and TRBJ2-3; the match to TRBD2 covers 8 bases. In germline, CDR1 is MNHEY, CDR2 SVGEGT. The ends lost 4 bases at V and 0 bases at J; junction bases unmatched: 3. CDR3 length equals 15 residues. The CDR3: CASSLAGTSTDTQYF. The CDR3 bases are TGTGCCAGCAGTTTAGCGGGGACCAGCACAGATACGCAGTATTTT.

The chain carries TRBV29-1 and TRBJ1-1; 8 nucleotides align to TRBD1. Germline V gene sequence: CDR1 SQVTM, CDR2 ANQGSEA. There are 12 residues in the CDR3. The V segment lost 7 bases and the J segment 1 base; nucleotides outside the gene matches: 2. This chain's CDR3 is CSAGTGNTEAFF. The CDR3 DNA sequence: TGCAGCGCCGGGACAGGGAACACTGAAGCTTTCTTT.

The chain uses TRBV5-1 and TRBJ2-7; 11 bases match TRBD2. The germline V gene has CDR1 SGHRS and CDR2 YFSETQ. The CDR3 extends over 16 amino acids. J gave up 6 bases and V 4 bases, and 12 bases lay outside the gene matches. CDR3: CASSPDGLAGRSEQYF. The CDR3 region has the DNA TGCGCCAGCAGCCCGGACGGACTAGCGGGTCGCTCCGAGCAGTACTTC.